Presented here are 7 T cell receptor beta chains from one specimen sequenced in a study of cytomegalovirus exposure and HLA in healthy donors. 60 Vbeta and 13 Jbeta primers were used in PCR. The assay was immunoSEQ multiplex PCR, and TCRdb's table has in-frame clones only and misses some. The profile shows approximately 270,000 clones, approximately 80% of them singletons. Sequencing was done on a sample of PBMCs. These receptors were obtained from a girl aged 2-15 years in good health and CMV-seronegative.

The V and J genes are TRBV2 and TRBJ2-2; 7 bases align to TRBD1. Germline trimming cut 10 bases from V and 3 bases from J; bases unmatched to any gene: 5. Germline CDR1 is SNHLY and CDR2 is FYNNEI. This CDR3 is 13 amino acids long. The CDR3 bases are TGTGCCACTATGGGACAGTACACCGGGGAGCTGTTTTTT. This translates into CATMGQYTGELFF.

The rearrangement uses TRBV7-8 and TRBJ2-3; possibly TRBD1 for D (6 bases). Per germline, CDR1 SGHVS and CDR2 FQNEAQ. With 5 bases removed from V and 4 bases from J, the gap between germline ends came to 25 bases. CDR3 size: 18 residues. The DNA of the CDR3 is TGTGCCAGCAGCCCCAACCGACAGGCCCCGTTATATGCAGATACGCAGTATTTT. It yields the protein CASSPNRQAPLYADTQYF. Filled out from reference TRBV7-8 and TRBJ2-3, the complete variable domain reads GAGVSQSPRYKVAKRGQDVALRCDPISGHVSLFWYQQALGQGPEFLTYFQNEAQLDKSGLPSDRFFAERPEGSVSTLKIQRTQQEDSAVYLCASSPNRQAPLYADTQYFGPGTRLTVL.

This clone was observed a few times. J is TRBJ2-2 and V is TRBV7-6; 15 nucleotides agree with TRBD2. Trimming at V came to 1 base and at J to 5 bases, leaving 14 bases not matched to a gene. The CDR3 is 21 residues long. The germline V gene has CDR1 SGHVS and CDR2 FNYEAQ. The CDR3 sequence: CASSLVSHPGLAGGGTGELFF. CDR3 bases: TGTGCCAGCAGCTTAGTTAGCCATCCGGGACTAGCGGGGGGCGGGACCGGGGAGCTGTTTTTT.

In its sample, this clone was seen a few times. Here the CDR3 reads CASSLTRNTEAFF. CDR3 in DNA: TGTGCCAGCAGCTTAACACGAAACACTGAAGCTTTCTTT. V gene TRBV7-2 combines with J gene TRBJ1-1; D remains ambiguous. This CDR3 region has 13 residues. The V and J ends lost 2 bases and 2 bases respectively, with 6 bases between them. The germline V gene has CDR1 SGHTA and CDR2 FQGNSA.

The genes are TRBV9 and TRBJ2-7; 10 bases map to TRBD2. Trimming took 3 bases from V and 2 from J; bases not matched to a gene: 5. Germline CDR1 and CDR2: SGDLS and YYNGEE. This CDR3 has 15 residues. The CDR3 reads CASSAGLASTYEQYF. The CDR3 coding sequence is TGTGCCAGCAGCGCGGGACTAGCGAGTACCTACGAGCAGTACTTC.

The CDR3 spells CASRTGVRQPQHF. The CDR3 DNA follows: TGTGCCAGCAGAACAGGGGTTAGACAGCCCCAGCATTTT. The rearrangement links TRBV28 to TRBJ1-5; 7 bases match TRBD1. J was trimmed by 7 bases and V by 6 bases; bases with no gene match: 6. Germline V gene sequence: CDR1 MDHEN, CDR2 SYDVKM. This CDR3 spans 13 amino acids.

The rearrangement links TRBV9 to TRBJ2-2, with D perhaps matching TRBD1 (5 bases). This CDR3 contains 15 residues. Deletions cut 3 bases from V and 3 bases from J, with 12 bases between. Germline loops: CDR1 SGDLS, CDR2 YYNGEE. Here the CDR3 DNA reads TGTGCCAGCAGCGAGGAGACAGACGACACCGGGGAGCTGTTTTTT. Encoded protein: CASSEETDDTGELFF.